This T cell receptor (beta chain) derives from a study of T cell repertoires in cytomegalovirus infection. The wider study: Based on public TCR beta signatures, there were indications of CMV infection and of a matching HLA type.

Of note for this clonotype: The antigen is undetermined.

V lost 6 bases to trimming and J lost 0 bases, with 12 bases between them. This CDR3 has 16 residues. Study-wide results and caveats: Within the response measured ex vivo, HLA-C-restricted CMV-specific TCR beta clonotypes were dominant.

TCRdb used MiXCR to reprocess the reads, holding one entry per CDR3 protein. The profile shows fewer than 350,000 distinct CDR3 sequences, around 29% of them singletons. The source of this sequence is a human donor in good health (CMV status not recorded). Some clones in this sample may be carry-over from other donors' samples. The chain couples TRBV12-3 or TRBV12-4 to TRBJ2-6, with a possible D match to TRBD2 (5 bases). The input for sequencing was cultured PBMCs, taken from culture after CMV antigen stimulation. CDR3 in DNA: TGTGCCAGCAGACTCAGAGGGTTCTCTGGGGCCAACGTCCTGACTTTC. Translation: CASRLRGFSGANVLTF.